This T cell receptor beta chain was identified during a study of regulatory T cells in long-lasting Graves disease. Library construction for TCR beta used iRepertoire HTBI primers and Arm-PCR of CDR3 regions. One entry per CDR3 protein results from TCRdb running MiXCR on the multiplex PCR reads. The table has 420,000 or so distinct CDR3 sequences, 16% seen once. Germline loops: CDR1 MGHRA, CDR2 YSYEKL. The V gene end was trimmed by 5 bases and the J gene end by 4 bases; junction bases not matched to a gene: 8. This CDR3 is built from 15 residues. In this sample, this clonotype turned up many times. Its antigen remains unidentified. Time point here: newly diagnosed GD, antithyroid drugs for less than 3 months. From PBMCs, RNA was extracted and then used to make the TCR library. Study-level findings and limits: It was peripheral blood alone, not thyroid tissue, that was studied.

These same records also appear under a second study, on T cells in Graves' hyperthyroidism and ophthalmopathy.

The sample here was peripheral blood mononuclear cells (PBMCs), taken at new diagnosis, from a patient treated with antithyroid drugs. This sequence joins TRBV4-1 and TRBJ1-2, with 9 bases fitting TRBD1. This clonotype was sampled from a woman younger than 30 with Graves disease. The CDR3, as DNA: TGCGCCAGCAGCGACCGGACAGGGGTCCTCTATGGCTACACCTTC. This translates into CASSDRTGVLYGYTF.